These 27 T cell receptor beta chains originate from one sample sequenced in a study of shared clonotypes between healthy human individuals. Only in-frame clones appear in the TCRdb table, and some are missing; sequencing was by immunoSEQ multiplex PCR. The repertoire holds roughly 1,000,000 clones, roughly 74% seen once, with roughly 0.55% in the top ten. Specimen: memory CD4+ T cells from PBMCs. The subset was: CD45RA-negative fraction. The receptors here all came from a man between 18 and 29 years old in good health. Some clones in this sample may be carry-over from other donors' samples.

This clone was counted once. The V gene is TRBV13, the J gene TRBJ1-1; D remains unclear. CDR1 PRHDT and CDR2 FYEKMQ come from the germline V gene (reference sequence). This CDR3 comprises 17 residues. Trimming pared 1 base from V and 0 bases from J, leaving 15 bases between. CDR3 nucleotide sequence: TGTGCCAGCAGCTTAGTATTAGGACCGGGCATGAACACTGAAGCTTTCTTT. Translated, it gives CASSLVLGPGMNTEAFF. Full variable domain (rest looked up from reference TRBV13 and TRBJ1-1): AAGVIQSPRHLIKEKRETATLKCYPIPRHDTVYWYQQGPGQDPQFLISFYEKMQSDKGSIPDRFSAQQFSDYHSELNMSSLELGDSALYFCASSLVLGPGMNTEAFFGQGTRLTVV.

The CDR3 protein is CASSSHGTSRRGKQFF. DNA of the CDR3: TGTGCCAGTAGTTCCCACGGGACTAGCCGGAGGGGTAAGCAGTTCTTC. This chain links TRBV19 with TRBJ2-1; 9 nucleotides align to TRBD2. Germline trimming cut 5 bases from V and 11 bases from J; bases unmatched to any gene: 16. Germline loops: CDR1 LNHDA, CDR2 SQIVND (reference sequence). The CDR3 runs 16 residues.

The gene calls are TRBV19 and TRBJ1-3; a possible D gene is TRBD1 (5 bases). CDR3 length: 15 amino acids. V dropped 8 bases and J dropped 0 bases, with 14 bases sitting between them. Germline-derived CDR1 and CDR2 are LNHDA and SQIVND (reference sequence). CDR3 in DNA: TGTGCCAGTTGGCAAGGGACGGACTCTGGAAACACCATATATTTT. This codes for CASWQGTDSGNTIYF.

The chain couples TRBV28 to TRBJ2-5; 14 bases line up with TRBD2. V trimming: 5 bases; J trimming: 4 bases; junction bases outside the gene matches: 9. Germline lookup yields CDR1 MDHEN and CDR2 SYDVKM. The CDR3 consists of 17 residues. CDR3 DNA: TGTGCCAGCAGTGACGGGACTAGCGGGAGACGGGGAGAGACCCAGTACTTC. This translates into CASSDGTSGRRGETQYF. Based on the CDR3 plus reference TRBV28 and TRBJ2-5, the full variable domain is DVKVTQSSRYLVKRTGEKVFLECVQDMDHENMFWYRQDPGLGLRLIYFSYDVKMKEKGDIPEGYSVSREKKERFSLILESASTNQTSMYLCASSDGTSGRRGETQYFGPGTRLLVL.

The rearrangement joins TRBV6-5 to TRBJ1-2, with 8 positions matching TRBD1. V was clipped by 10 bases and J by 7 bases; unmatched bases: 14. The germline CDR1 and CDR2 sequences are MNHEY and SVGAGI. This CDR3 has 14 amino acids. The CDR3 DNA is TGTGCCACCGGACAGGGCGGTTTCGTCGGTGGCTACACCTTC. Its translation is CATGQGGFVGGYTF.

The chain links TRBV19 to TRBJ2-1; TRBD2 might be the D (6 bases). The CDR3 is made up of 12 amino acids. Germline V gene lookup returns CDR1 LNHDA and CDR2 SQIVND (reference sequence). Trimming stripped 10 bases from V and 6 bases from J, with 13 bases between. The CDR3 sequence: CATRLRGNEQFF. CDR3 bases: TGTGCCACCCGGCTGCGGGGCAATGAGCAGTTCTTC. Full variable domain (rest looked up from reference TRBV19 and TRBJ2-1): DGGITQSPKYLFRKEGQNVTLSCEQNLNHDAMYWYRQDPGQGLRLIYYSQIVNDFQKGDIAEGYSVSREKKESFPLTVTSAQKNPTAFYLCATRLRGNEQFFGPGTRLTVL.

This clone was detected a few times. The DNA of the CDR3 is TGTGCCAGCAGCCAAGGCGAGGGACAGGGGATGACACCCCTCCACTTT. Its protein product is CASSQGEGQGMTPLHF. This chain joins TRBV4-2 and TRBJ1-6, with TRBD1 matching 10 bases. Trimming cost V 1 base and J 11 bases; bases outside gene matches: 8. Germline V lookup: CDR1 LGHNA, CDR2 YNFKEQ. The CDR3 length is 16 residues.

This clone was recorded a few times. Other DNA sequences in this specimen translate into the identical CDR3. The chain employs TRBV19 and TRBJ2-1; no reliable D call. V gave up 6 bases and J gave up 4 bases, with 4 bases separating them. Germline V gene data show CDR1 as LNHDA and CDR2 as SQIVND (reference sequence). The CDR3 is made up of 11 amino acids. CDR3 DNA sequence: TGTGCCAGTAGAAGATACAATGAGCAGTTCTTC. Translating it yields CASRRYNEQFF.

This clone has more than one count but fewer than ten. The CDR3 sequence is CASSTPGQGQYGYTF. In DNA, the CDR3 is TGTGCCAGCTCAACACCGGGACAGGGACAATATGGCTACACCTTC. This chain connects TRBV28 to TRBJ1-2; TRBD1 matches at 9 bases. The trim removed 8 bases at V and 5 bases at J, leaving 12 bases unmatched. The CDR3 totals 15 residues. Germline V gives CDR1 MDHEN, CDR2 SYDVKM.

The chain has TRBV5-1 and TRBJ2-2, with D possibly TRBD2 on 5 matching bases. Trimming took off 0 bases at V and 3 bases at J, with 15 bases between the two ends. Germline V gene lookup returns CDR1 SGHRS and CDR2 YFSETQ. The CDR3 loop spans 17 amino acids. CDR3 bases: TGCGCCAGCAGCTTGGCGGACTGGCCCTCGTACACCGGGGAGCTGTTTTTT. Translating gives CASSLADWPSYTGELFF.

J is TRBJ2-5 and V is TRBV14; D call uncertain. V dropped 4 bases and J dropped 2 bases, with 5 bases sitting between them. The CDR3 is 12 residues long. CDR1 is SGHDN and CDR2 is FVKESK in the germline V gene. The CDR3 region is CASSLPQETQYF. The CDR3 nucleotides are TGTGCCAGCAGCCTCCCGCAAGAGACCCAGTACTTC.

The chain combines TRBV7-3 with TRBJ2-7; 10 bases fit TRBD1. The CDR3 runs 14 residues. Germline V gives CDR1 SGHTA, CDR2 FQGTGA. J was trimmed by 5 bases and V by 5 bases; bases with no gene match: 6. CDR3 amino acids: CASSPDRGFDEQYF. CDR3 nucleotide sequence: TGTGCCAGCAGCCCGGACAGGGGGTTTGACGAGCAGTACTTC.

This clone was detected only a few times. The chain has TRBV7-2 and TRBJ2-7; D is possibly TRBD1 (6 bases). V dropped 7 bases and J dropped 2 bases, with 15 bases sitting between them. The V gene's germline CDR1 is SGHTA and CDR2 FQGNSA. The CDR3 length is 14 residues. CDR3 coding DNA: TGTGCCAGCAAAAGGCAGGGGTCGACCTACGAGCAGTACTTC. This translates into CASKRQGSTYEQYF.

Worth noting for this clone: Other DNA sequences of this sample code for an identical CDR3. The chain carries TRBV27 and TRBJ1-1; perhaps TRBD1 as D (6 bases). The V gene lost 2 bases and the J gene lost 1 base, with 17 bases spanning the gap. CDR1 is MNHEY and CDR2 is SMNVEV in the germline V gene (reference sequence). The length of the CDR3 is 17 residues. CDR3 residues: CASSLRQGRTTNTEAFF. The DNA of the CDR3 is TGTGCCAGCAGTTTACGGCAGGGGAGGACTACGAACACTGAAGCTTTCTTT.

This sequence joins TRBV19 and TRBJ1-1; D unclear. V was clipped by 6 bases and J by 5 bases, with 19 bases between them. The CDR3 runs 15 residues. Germline loops: CDR1 LNHDA, CDR2 SQIVND (reference sequence). CDR3 in amino acids: CASSLFNIGGTEAFF. The CDR3 region has the DNA TGTGCCAGTAGCCTCTTCAACATTGGAGGGACTGAAGCTTTCTTT.

This clone was seen more than once but under ten times. Other nucleotide sequences from this sample produce the same CDR3. This chain links TRBV5-1 with TRBJ1-4; D gene unclear. V lost 2 bases and J lost 5, with 7 bases in between. Germline CDR1 is SGHRS and CDR2 is YFSETQ. The CDR3 loop spans 13 amino acids. The DNA for the CDR3 is TGCGCCAGCAGCTTAGACCCGAATGAAAAACTGTTTTTT. This sequence encodes CASSLDPNEKLFF.

The chain carries TRBV7-3 and TRBJ2-3; D gene ambiguous. V was clipped by 0 bases and J by 0 bases, with 7 bases between them. Germline CDR1 SGHTA, CDR2 FQGTGA. The CDR3 has 15 amino acids. CDR3 loop: CASSLTHGSTDTQYF. In DNA form, the CDR3 reads TGTGCCAGCAGCTTAACCCACGGTAGCACAGATACGCAGTATTTT.

The gene calls are TRBV30 and TRBJ2-1; TRBD2 matches 11 bases. After removal of 3 bases from V and 14 bases from J, the junction contained 15 bases not matched to a gene. The CDR3 sequence is 15 residues long. From germline, CDR1 is GTSNPN and CDR2 SVGIG (reference sequence). DNA for the CDR3: TGTGCCTGGAGCGTAGGAACTAGCGGGAGCACTACCGAGTTCTTC. Amino acids: CAWSVGTSGSTTEFF.

This clone is a singleton in its sample. This chain links TRBV7-8 with TRBJ2-7, with 7 nucleotides matching TRBD1. CDR3 length equals 14 residues. V dropped 2 bases and J dropped 3; count of bases not matched to a gene: 4. Germline V lookup: CDR1 SGHVS, CDR2 FQNEAQ. CDR3 residues: CASSLLDRLYEQYF. The DNA of the CDR3 is TGTGCCAGCAGCTTACTGGACAGGCTCTACGAGCAGTACTTC.

The chain is built from TRBV5-4 and TRBJ2-4; TRBD1 matches at 7 bases. Germline V gene sequence: CDR1 SGHNT, CDR2 YYREEE (reference sequence). The CDR3 is made up of 14 amino acids. V shed 3 bases and J 6 bases; nucleotides not matched to a gene: 6. The CDR3 loop reads CASSSSGTANIQYF. For the CDR3, the DNA is TGTGCCAGCAGCTCTTCCGGGACAGCAAACATTCAGTACTTC.

This chain uses TRBV4-3 with TRBJ1-2; 9 nucleotides align to TRBD1. After removal of 0 bases from V and 4 bases from J, the junction contained 9 bases not matched to a gene. CDR1 LGHNA and CDR2 YSLEER come from the germline V gene. This CDR3 contains 17 residues. CDR3 nucleotides: TGCGCCAGCAGCCAAGATCTTTCAGGACAGGGGCGCTATGGCTACACCTTC. Translation gives CASSQDLSGQGRYGYTF.

The chain couples TRBV11-2 to TRBJ2-7; 7 nucleotides agree with TRBD1. CDR3 size: 15 residues. The trim removed 3 bases at V and 1 base at J, leaving 6 bases unmatched. Germline lookup yields CDR1 SGHAT and CDR2 FQNNGV. In DNA, the CDR3 is TGTGCCAGCAGCTTGTGGGGACAGCTTTCCTACGAGCAGTACTTC. Protein product: CASSLWGQLSYEQYF.

The chain is built from TRBV6-6 and TRBJ2-1; a possible D gene is TRBD2 (6 bases). The ends were cut back, 2 bases at V and 7 bases at J, with 12 bases in the middle. This CDR3 comprises 14 residues. Germline V CDR1 and CDR2: MNHNY, SVGAGI (reference sequence). Here the CDR3 DNA reads TGTGCCAGCAGTTACATAAACGGGGGTAATGAGCAGTTCTTC. Translated: CASSYINGGNEQFF.

This CDR3 reads CASSQTASDEYGYTF. The CDR3 bases are TGTGCCAGCTCCCAGACAGCGTCCGACGAATATGGCTACACCTTC. The genes are TRBV18 and TRBJ1-2, with D maybe TRBD1 (5 bases). The CDR3 has 15 amino acids. Germline CDR1 and CDR2: KGHSH and LQKENI. V dropped 6 bases and J dropped 5 bases, with 19 bases sitting between them. The complete variable domain, with remaining parts taken from reference TRBV18 and TRBJ1-2, reads NAGVMQNPRHLVRRRGQEARLRCSPMKGHSHVYWYRQLPEEGLKFMVYLQKENIIDESGMPKERFSAEFPKEGPSILRIQQVVRGDSAAYFCASSQTASDEYGYTFGSGTRLTVV.

This clone was detected only once. The chain is built from TRBV6-5 and TRBJ2-7; no definite D call. The V gene lost 5 bases and the J gene lost 2 bases, with 13 bases spanning the gap. The CDR3 loop spans 14 amino acids. Germline-derived CDR1 and CDR2 are MNHEY and SVGAGI. CDR3 in DNA: TGTGCCAGCAGTGGCGACACCATCGCCTACGAGCAGTACTTC. Translation: CASSGDTIAYEQYF.

A few counts support this clone. This sequence joins TRBV18 and TRBJ1-2; tentative D call: TRBD1 (5 bases). The length of the CDR3 is 14 residues. V was cut by 3 bases and J by 8 bases, with 16 bases left in between. The germline gives CDR1 KGHSH, CDR2 LQKENI. CDR3: CASSPMSREGGYTF. The CDR3 DNA reads TGTGCCAGCTCACCCATGTCCCGCGAGGGGGGCTACACCTTC.

The chain employs TRBV7-8 and TRBJ2-5; maybe TRBD1 (5 bases). CDR3 length: 16 residues. Germline V lookup: CDR1 SGHVS, CDR2 FQNEAQ. V shed 5 bases and J shed 1 base, with 17 bases lying between them. CDR3 protein: CASSPRRQGFQETQYF. Written as DNA, the CDR3 is TGTGCCAGCAGCCCGCGACGGCAGGGCTTCCAAGAGACCCAGTACTTC. The full variable domain, in which reference TRBV7-8 and TRBJ2-5 provide the parts outside the CDR3, is GAGVSQSPRYKVAKRGQDVALRCDPISGHVSLFWYQQALGQGPEFLTYFQNEAQLDKSGLPSDRFFAERPEGSVSTLKIQRTQQEDSAVYLCASSPRRQGFQETQYFGPGTRLLVL.